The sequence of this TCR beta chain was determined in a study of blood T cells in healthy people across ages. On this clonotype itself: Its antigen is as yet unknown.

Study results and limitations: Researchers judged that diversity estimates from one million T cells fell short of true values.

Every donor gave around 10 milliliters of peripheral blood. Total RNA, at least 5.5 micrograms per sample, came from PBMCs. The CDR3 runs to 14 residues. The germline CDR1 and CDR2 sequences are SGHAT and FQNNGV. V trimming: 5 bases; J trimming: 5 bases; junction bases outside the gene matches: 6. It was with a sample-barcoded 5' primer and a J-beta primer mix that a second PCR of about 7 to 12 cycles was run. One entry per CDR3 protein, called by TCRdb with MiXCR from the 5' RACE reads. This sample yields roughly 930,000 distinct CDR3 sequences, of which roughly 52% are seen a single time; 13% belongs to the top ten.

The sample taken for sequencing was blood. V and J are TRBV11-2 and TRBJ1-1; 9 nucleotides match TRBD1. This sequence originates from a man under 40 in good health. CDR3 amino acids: CASSLRTGETEAFF. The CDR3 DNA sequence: TGTGCCAGCAGCCTGCGGACAGGGGAGACTGAAGCTTTCTTT. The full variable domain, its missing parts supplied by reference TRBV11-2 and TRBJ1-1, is EAGVAQSPRYKIIEKRQSVAFWCNPISGHATLYWYQQILGQGPKLLIQFQNNGVVDDSQLPKDRFSAERLKGVDSTLKIQPAKLEDSAVYLCASSLRTGETEAFFGQGTRLTVV.